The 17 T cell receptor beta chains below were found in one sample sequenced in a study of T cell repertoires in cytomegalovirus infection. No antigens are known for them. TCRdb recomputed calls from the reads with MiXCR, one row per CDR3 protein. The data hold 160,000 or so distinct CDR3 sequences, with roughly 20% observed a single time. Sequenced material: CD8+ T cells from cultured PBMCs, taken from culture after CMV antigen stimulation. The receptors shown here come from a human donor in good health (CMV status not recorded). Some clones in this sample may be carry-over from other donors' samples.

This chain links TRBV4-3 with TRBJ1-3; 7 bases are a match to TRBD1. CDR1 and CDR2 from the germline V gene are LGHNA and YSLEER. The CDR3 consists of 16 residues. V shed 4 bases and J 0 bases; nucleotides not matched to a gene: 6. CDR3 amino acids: CASSLTPGGSGNTIYF. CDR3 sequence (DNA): TGCGCCAGCAGCCTTACCCCAGGGGGCTCTGGAAACACCATATATTTT.

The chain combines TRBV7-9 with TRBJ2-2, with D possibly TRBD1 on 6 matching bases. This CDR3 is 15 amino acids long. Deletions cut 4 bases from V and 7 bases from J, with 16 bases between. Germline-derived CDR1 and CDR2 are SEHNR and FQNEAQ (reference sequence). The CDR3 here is CASSSVGSTGGELFF. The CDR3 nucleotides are TGTGCCAGCAGCTCCGTCGGGTCGACAGGCGGGGAGCTGTTTTTT.

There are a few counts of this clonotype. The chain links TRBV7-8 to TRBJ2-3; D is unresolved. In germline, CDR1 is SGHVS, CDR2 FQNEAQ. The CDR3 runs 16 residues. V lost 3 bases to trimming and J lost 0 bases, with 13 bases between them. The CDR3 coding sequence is TGTGCCAGCAGCTTTTCCTACGGAATTAGCACAGATACGCAGTATTTT. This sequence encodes CASSFSYGISTDTQYF.

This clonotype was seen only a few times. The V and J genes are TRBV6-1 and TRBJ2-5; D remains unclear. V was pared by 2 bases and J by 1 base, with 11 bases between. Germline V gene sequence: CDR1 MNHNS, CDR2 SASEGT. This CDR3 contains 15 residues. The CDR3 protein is CASSELGLVQETQYF. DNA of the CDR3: TGTGCCAGCAGTGAACTTGGGCTAGTCCAAGAGACCCAGTACTTC.

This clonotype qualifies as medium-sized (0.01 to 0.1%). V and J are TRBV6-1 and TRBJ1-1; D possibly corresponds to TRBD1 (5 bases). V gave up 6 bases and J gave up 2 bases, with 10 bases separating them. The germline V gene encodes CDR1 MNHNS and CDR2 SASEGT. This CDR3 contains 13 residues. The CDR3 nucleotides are TGTGCCAGCAGCCCCGGGGGAAACACTGAAGCTTTCTTT. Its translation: CASSPGGNTEAFF.

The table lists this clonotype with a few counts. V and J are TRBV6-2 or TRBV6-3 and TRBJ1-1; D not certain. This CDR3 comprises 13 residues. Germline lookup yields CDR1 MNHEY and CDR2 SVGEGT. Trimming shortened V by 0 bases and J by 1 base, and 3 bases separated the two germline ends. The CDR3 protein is CASSYSSNTEAFF. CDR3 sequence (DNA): TGTGCCAGCAGTTACTCGTCGAACACTGAAGCTTTCTTT.

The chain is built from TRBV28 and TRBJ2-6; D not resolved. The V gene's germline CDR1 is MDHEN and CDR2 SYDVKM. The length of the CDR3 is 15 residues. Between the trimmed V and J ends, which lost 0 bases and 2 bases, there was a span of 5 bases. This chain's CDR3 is CASSLWLTGANVLTF. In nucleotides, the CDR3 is TGTGCCAGCAGTTTATGGCTTACTGGGGCCAACGTCCTGACTTTC.

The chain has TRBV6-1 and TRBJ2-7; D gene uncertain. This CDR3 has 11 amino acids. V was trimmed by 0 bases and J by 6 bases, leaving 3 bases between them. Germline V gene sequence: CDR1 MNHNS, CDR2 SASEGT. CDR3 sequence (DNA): TGTGCCAGCAGTGAAGCTGTCGAGCAGTACTTC. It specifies CASSEAVEQYF.

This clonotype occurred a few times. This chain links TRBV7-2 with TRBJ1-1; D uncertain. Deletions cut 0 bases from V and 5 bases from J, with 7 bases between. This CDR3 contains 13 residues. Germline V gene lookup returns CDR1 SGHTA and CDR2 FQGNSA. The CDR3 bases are TGTGCCAGCAGCTTAGCAACCAGGACTGAAGCTTTCTTT. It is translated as CASSLATRTEAFF.

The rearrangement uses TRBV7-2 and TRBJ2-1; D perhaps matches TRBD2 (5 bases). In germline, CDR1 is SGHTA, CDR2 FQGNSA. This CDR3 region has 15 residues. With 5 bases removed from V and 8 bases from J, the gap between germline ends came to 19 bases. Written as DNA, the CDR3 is TGTGCCAGCAGCCGTCTCACGGGGATCAGCTATGAGCAGTTCTTC. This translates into CASSRLTGISYEQFF.

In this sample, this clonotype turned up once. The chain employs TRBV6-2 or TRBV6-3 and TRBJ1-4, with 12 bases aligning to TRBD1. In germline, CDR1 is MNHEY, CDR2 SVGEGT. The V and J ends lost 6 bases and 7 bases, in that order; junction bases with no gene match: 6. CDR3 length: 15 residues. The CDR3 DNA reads TGTGCCAGCAGAGCGCGGGACAGGGGGCTTGAAAAACTGTTTTTT. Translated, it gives CASRARDRGLEKLFF.

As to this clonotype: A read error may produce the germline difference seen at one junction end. CDR3 amino acids: CSALGVATDTQSF. In DNA, the CDR3 is TGCAGTGCTTTGGGTGTAGCCACAGATACGCAGTCTTTT. J is TRBJ2-3 and V is TRBV20-1; no clear D. Germline CDR1 and CDR2: DFQATT and SNEGSKA (reference sequence). The CDR3 is 13 residues long.

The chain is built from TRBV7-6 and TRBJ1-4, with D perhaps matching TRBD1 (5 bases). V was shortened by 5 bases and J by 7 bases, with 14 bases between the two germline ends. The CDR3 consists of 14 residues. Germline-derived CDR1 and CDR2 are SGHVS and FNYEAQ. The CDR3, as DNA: TGTGCCAGCAGCCTAGGGGCAGGGCTTGAAAAACTGTTTTTT. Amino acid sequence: CASSLGAGLEKLFF.

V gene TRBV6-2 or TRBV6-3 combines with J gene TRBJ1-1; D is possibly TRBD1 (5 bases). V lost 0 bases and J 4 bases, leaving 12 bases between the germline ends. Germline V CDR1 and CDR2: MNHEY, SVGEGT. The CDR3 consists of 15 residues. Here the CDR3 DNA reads TGTGCCAGCAGTTACTCACCTGGCGGGGGCACTGAAGCTTTCTTT. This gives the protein CASSYSPGGGTEAFF.

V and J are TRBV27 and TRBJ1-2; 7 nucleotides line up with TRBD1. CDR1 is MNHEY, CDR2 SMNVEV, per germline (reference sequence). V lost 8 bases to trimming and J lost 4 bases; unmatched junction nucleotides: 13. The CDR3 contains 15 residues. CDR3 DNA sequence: TGTGCCAGCGGCCCAGAAGGACAGGTTCCCTATGGCTACACCTTC. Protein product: CASGPEGQVPYGYTF.

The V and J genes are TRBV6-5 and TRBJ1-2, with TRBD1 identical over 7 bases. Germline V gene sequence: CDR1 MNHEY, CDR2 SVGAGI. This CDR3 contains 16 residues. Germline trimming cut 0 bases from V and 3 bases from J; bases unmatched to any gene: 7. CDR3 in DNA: TGTGCCAGCAGTTACTCCAGAGTAGACAGGGACTATGGCTACACCTTC. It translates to CASSYSRVDRDYGYTF.

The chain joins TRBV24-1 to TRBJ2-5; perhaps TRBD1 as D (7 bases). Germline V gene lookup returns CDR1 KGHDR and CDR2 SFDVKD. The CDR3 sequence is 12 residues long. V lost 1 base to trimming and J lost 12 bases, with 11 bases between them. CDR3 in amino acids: CATSDFAGGKYF. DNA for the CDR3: TGTGCCACCAGTGATTTTGCAGGGGGGAAGTACTTC.